This T cell receptor beta chain was retrieved from a study of cytomegalovirus exposure and HLA in healthy donors. The PCR ran on 60 Vbeta and 13 Jbeta primers. Some clones are missing from TCRdb's copy, which holds only in-frame ones; the method was immunoSEQ multiplex PCR. Listed are around 45,000 clones; about 15% falls within the top ten. Trimming removed 8 bases from V and 3 bases from J; junction bases left unmatched: 7. The CDR3 is 14 amino acids. Germline V gene lookup returns CDR1 ENHRY and CDR2 SYGVKD. Sample: PBMCs. This chain uses TRBV10-3 with TRBJ1-5; TRBD1 matches 7 bases. The source is a male donor in good health and CMV-seronegative. This CDR3 reads CAIATGDANQPQHF. For the CDR3, the DNA is TGTGCCATCGCCACAGGGGACGCCAATCAGCCCCAGCATTTT.